These 8 T cell receptor beta chains came from one sample sequenced in a study of T cells after yellow fever vaccination. TCRdb recomputed calls from the 5' RACE reads with MiXCR, one row per CDR3 protein. The profile shows hundreds of thousands of distinct CDR3 sequences, 20% to 25% of them singletons. This specimen consisted of PBMCs, obtained 20 to 25 days after the first yellow fever vaccination. The receptors originated from a man between 18 and 35 years old who received the YFV17D yellow fever vaccine.

V is TRBV5-1 and J is TRBJ1-2, with D possibly TRBD1 on 5 matching bases. This CDR3 has 15 residues. The ends were cut back, 0 bases at V and 10 bases at J, with 19 bases in the middle. Per the germline V gene, CDR1 is SGHRS and CDR2 is YFSETQ. CDR3 nucleotides: TGCGCCAGCAGCTTGGTGACCGGCCCCGTGGGGGACTACACCTTC. Amino acids: CASSLVTGPVGDYTF.

The chain combines TRBV27 with TRBJ2-7; 7 bases are a match to TRBD1. Unmatched junction bases numbered 6, after V lost 3 bases and J lost 1 base. Germline assignment: CDR1 MNHEY and CDR2 SMNVEV (reference sequence). CDR3 length equals 15 residues. The CDR3 nucleotides are TGTGCCAGCAGTTTGAGGGGACAGTCGTCCTACGAGCAGTACTTC. As protein: CASSLRGQSSYEQYF.

This clonotype was detected only once. V gene TRBV20-1 combines with J gene TRBJ2-5; D may be TRBD1 or TRBD2 (5 bases each). This CDR3 has 18 amino acids. Per germline, CDR1 DFQATT and CDR2 SNEGSKA (reference sequence). V shed 1 base and J shed 1 base, with 22 bases lying between them. CDR3 DNA: TGCAGTGCTAGAGCTGAGACCGAAACCTGGGGACCCCAAGAGACCCAGTACTTC. Translating gives CSARAETETWGPQETQYF.

This clonotype has at least ten counts. V and J are TRBV6-5 and TRBJ1-6; D gene ambiguous. V was trimmed by 2 bases and J by 8 bases, leaving 7 bases between them. The CDR3 runs 13 residues. CDR1 and CDR2 (germline): MNHEY, SVGAGI. CDR3 sequence: CASSYEGYSPLHF. The DNA of the CDR3 is TGTGCCAGCAGTTACGAAGGGTATTCACCCCTCCACTTT.

In regard to this clonotype: Its ends do not fully match the called genes, so a read error is possible. The chain uses TRBV7-2 and TRBJ2-5, with D perhaps matching TRBD2 (6 bases). Germline lookup yields CDR1 SGHTA and CDR2 FQGNSA. The CDR3 loop spans 16 amino acids. DNA of the CDR3: TGTGCCAGCAGCCTACAAGGGCCAGGGAGGCAAGAGACCCTGTACTTC. Amino acid sequence: CASSLQGPGRQETLYF.

This clonotype came up a few times. The chain has TRBV2 and TRBJ2-7, with D tentatively TRBD2 (5 bases). V lost 4 bases and J 2 bases, leaving 15 bases between the germline ends. CDR1 is SNHLY, CDR2 FYNNEI, per germline. This CDR3 has 15 amino acids. The CDR3 reads CASSGGPDLTYEQYV. The DNA for the CDR3 is TGTGCCAGCAGTGGAGGGCCTGATCTCACCTACGAGCAGTACGTC.

The chain carries TRBV29-1 and TRBJ2-7; D may be TRBD1 (5 bases). Germline values: CDR1 SQVTM, CDR2 ANQGSEA. V was shortened by 6 bases and J by 2 bases, with 11 bases between the two germline ends. There are 12 residues in the CDR3. The CDR3 spells CSVMDTTYEQYF. Here the CDR3 DNA reads TGCAGCGTCATGGACACGACCTACGAGCAGTACTTC.

V and J are TRBV7-2 and TRBJ2-6; possibly TRBD2 for D (5 bases). Per germline, CDR1 SGHTA and CDR2 FQGNSA. This CDR3 contains 15 residues. V was trimmed by 6 bases and J by 0 bases, leaving 9 bases between them. CDR3 sequence reads: CASSPSFSGANVLTF. The CDR3, as DNA: TGTGCCAGCAGTCCTAGCTTCTCTGGGGCCAACGTCCTGACTTTC. The full variable domain, in which reference TRBV7-2 and TRBJ2-6 provide the parts outside the CDR3, is GAGVSQSPSNKVTEKGKDVELRCDPISGHTALYWYRQSLGQGLEFLIYFQGNSAPDKSGLPSDRFSAERTGGSVSTLTIQRTQQEDSAVYLCASSPSFSGANVLTFGAGSRLTVL.